The 17 T cell receptor beta chains reported below all come from one sample, sequenced in a study of blood T cell repertoires in COVID-19. Produced via immunoSEQ multiplex PCR; TCRdb's table is partial and in-frame only. Seen here are 150,000 to 200,000 clones, around 90% observed once, and the top ten hold about 0.54%. The sample comprised peripheral blood. The receptors originated from a man in his fifties with acute or convalescent COVID-19.

The V call is TRBV29-1, the J call TRBJ2-7, with 8 bases matching TRBD1. The trim removed 4 bases at V and 6 bases at J, leaving 5 bases unmatched. This CDR3 spans 12 amino acids. Looked up from germline, CDR1 is SQVTM and CDR2 is ANQGSEA. This CDR3 reads CSVGVGTGEQYV. DNA for the CDR3: TGCAGCGTTGGGGTTGGGACAGGCGAGCAGTACGTC.

The chain employs TRBV6-5 and TRBJ2-7; possibly TRBD1 for D (6 bases). Germline lookup yields CDR1 MNHEY and CDR2 SVGAGI. Trimming pared 4 bases from V and 7 bases from J, leaving 17 bases between. The CDR3 is made up of 14 amino acids. CDR3 in amino acids: CASSSSTGQGEQYF. The CDR3 nucleotides read TGTGCCAGCAGTTCAAGTACAGGGCAGGGAGAGCAGTACTTC.

V usage is TRBV6-1 and J usage is TRBJ2-1; the D gene is possibly TRBD2 (6 bases). V lost 2 bases to trimming and J lost 9 bases, with 14 bases between them. The CDR3 contains 14 residues. Per the germline V gene, CDR1 is MNHNS and CDR2 is SASEGT. The CDR3 sequence is CASSEFRDWGEQFF. CDR3 DNA: TGTGCCAGCAGTGAATTCAGGGACTGGGGTGAGCAGTTCTTC.

This chain links TRBV12-3 or TRBV12-4 with TRBJ2-1; maybe TRBD2 (5 bases). This CDR3 has 12 residues. V was clipped by 3 bases and J by 7 bases, with 7 bases between them. The CDR3, as DNA: TGTGCCAGCAGTTTTAGAGGGAATGAGCAGTTCTTC. Amino acid sequence: CASSFRGNEQFF.

This chain connects TRBV11-2 to TRBJ2-1, with a possible D match to TRBD1 (6 bases). The CDR3 covers 15 residues. Germline-derived CDR1 and CDR2 are SGHAT and FQNNGV. V was cut by 5 bases and J by 5 bases, with 16 bases left in between. CDR3 sequence reads: CASSLRQVGHNEQFF. The CDR3 nucleotides read TGTGCCAGCAGCCTGCGACAGGTAGGGCACAATGAGCAGTTCTTC.

V usage is TRBV10-2 and J usage is TRBJ1-5, with 7 positions matching TRBD1. V dropped 3 bases and J dropped 2; count of bases not matched to a gene: 4. CDR1 WSHSY and CDR2 SAAADI come from the germline V gene. The CDR3 sequence is 15 residues long. The CDR3 here is CASSDPGQGNQPQHF. In DNA, the CDR3 is TGCGCCAGCAGTGATCCCGGACAGGGCAATCAGCCCCAGCATTTT.

The chain uses TRBV20-1 and TRBJ2-2; TRBD2 agrees at 8 bases. Germline V gene data show CDR1 as DFQATT and CDR2 as SNEGSKA (reference sequence). This CDR3 contains 13 residues. The junction had 2 bases not matched to a gene; V was cut back by 3 bases and J by 5 bases. CDR3 sequence reads: CSASSGVTGELFF. The CDR3 region has the DNA TGCAGTGCTAGTAGCGGGGTGACCGGGGAGCTGTTTTTT.

The V and J genes are TRBV4-1 and TRBJ1-4, with a possible D match to TRBD1 (5 bases). The CDR3 runs to 15 residues. With 0 bases removed from V and 4 bases from J, the gap between germline ends came to 9 bases. Germline V gene sequence: CDR1 MGHRA, CDR2 YSYEKL. Here the CDR3 reads CASSQERTLNEKLFF. CDR3 bases: TGCGCCAGCAGCCAAGAGAGGACACTTAATGAAAAACTGTTTTTT.

V usage is TRBV4-3 and J usage is TRBJ1-6; 7 bases line up with TRBD1. The germline gives CDR1 LGHNA, CDR2 YSLEER. V lost 5 bases to trimming and J lost 7 bases; unmatched junction nucleotides: 5. The CDR3 spans 14 residues. The chain's CDR3 is CASSFRDRNSPLHF. The DNA of the CDR3 is TGCGCCAGCAGCTTCCGGGACAGAAATTCACCCCTCCACTTT.

V is TRBV10-3 and J is TRBJ2-7; D perhaps matches TRBD1 (6 bases). The CDR3 covers 16 residues. Looked up from germline, CDR1 is ENHRY and CDR2 is SYGVKD. V gave up 5 bases and J gave up 0 bases, with 17 bases separating them. CDR3 region: CAISSSPGQSSYEQYF. In DNA form, the CDR3 reads TGTGCCATCAGTTCCAGTCCCGGACAGAGCTCCTACGAGCAGTACTTC.

V and J are TRBV28 and TRBJ2-7, with 8 bases identical to TRBD2. The V gene end was trimmed by 4 bases and the J gene end by 0 bases; junction bases not matched to a gene: 11. Germline CDR1 and CDR2: MDHEN and SYDVKM. This CDR3 comprises 17 residues. The CDR3 nucleotides read TGTGCCAGCAGTTCCCCCGGGAGGGCGGGAACCTCCTACGAGCAGTACTTC. This gives the protein CASSSPGRAGTSYEQYF. Full variable domain (outside the CDR3, taken from reference TRBV28 and TRBJ2-7): DVKVTQSSRYLVKRTGEKVFLECVQDMDHENMFWYRQDPGLGLRLIYFSYDVKMKEKGDIPEGYSVSREKKERFSLILESASTNQTSMYLCASSSPGRAGTSYEQYFGPGTRLTVT.

The rearrangement uses TRBV5-1 and TRBJ2-3; 9 bases fit TRBD1. Germline assignment: CDR1 SGHRS and CDR2 YFSETQ. CDR3 size: 18 residues. With V trimmed by 0 bases and J by 0 bases, 8 bases remained unmatched. Written as DNA, the CDR3 is TGCGCCAGCAGCTTGGGCCGAACAGGGGGCTTCAGCACAGATACGCAGTATTTT. Protein: CASSLGRTGGFSTDTQYF.

V and J are TRBV4-1 and TRBJ1-1; D may be TRBD1 (6 bases). Looked up from germline, CDR1 is MGHRA and CDR2 is YSYEKL. V was pared by 3 bases and J by 0 bases, with 17 bases between. This CDR3 has 17 amino acids. This chain's CDR3 is CASSQRTVLVMNTEAFF. For the CDR3, the DNA is TGCGCCAGCAGCCAGCGGACAGTTCTAGTCATGAACACTGAAGCTTTCTTT.

The rearrangement joins TRBV7-8 to TRBJ1-2; no definite D call. V gave up 5 bases and J gave up 0 bases, with 10 bases separating them. Germline loops: CDR1 SGHVS, CDR2 FQNEAQ. The CDR3 runs to 14 residues. CDR3 nucleotide sequence: TGTGCCAGCAGCCCCACGACTTCTAACTATGGCTACACCTTC. Its protein product is CASSPTTSNYGYTF. The variable domain in full, completed from reference TRBV7-8 and TRBJ1-2, reads GAGVSQSPRYKVAKRGQDVALRCDPISGHVSLFWYQQALGQGPEFLTYFQNEAQLDKSGLPSDRFFAERPEGSVSTLKIQRTQQEDSAVYLCASSPTTSNYGYTFGSGTRLTVV.

This clone was seen more than once but under ten times. The rearrangement links TRBV7-2 to TRBJ2-2; 14 bases agree with TRBD2. Germline loops: CDR1 SGHTA, CDR2 FQGNSA. With 5 bases clipped from V and 7 bases from J, the junction kept 3 bases outside the gene matches. This CDR3 has 15 residues. CDR3 loop: CASSGLAGGGGELFF. For the CDR3, the DNA is TGTGCCAGCAGCGGACTAGCGGGGGGTGGCGGGGAGCTGTTTTTT.

The gene calls are TRBV27 and TRBJ1-6; the D is unclear. Germline V gene lookup returns CDR1 MNHEY and CDR2 SMNVEV (reference sequence). The CDR3 sequence is 14 residues long. The chain's CDR3 is CAARRAGLNSPLHF. The CDR3 bases are TGTGCAGCAAGGAGGGCAGGTTTGAATTCACCCCTCCACTTT.

The V call is TRBV4-1, the J call TRBJ2-1; 13 positions agree with TRBD2. The CDR3 is made up of 17 amino acids. The ends lost 4 bases at V and 6 bases at J; junction bases unmatched: 9. The germline V gene encodes CDR1 MGHRA and CDR2 YSYEKL. This CDR3 is CASSPWGTSGAGNEQFF. The CDR3 DNA reads TGCGCCAGCAGCCCCTGGGGGACTAGCGGGGCCGGCAATGAGCAGTTCTTC.